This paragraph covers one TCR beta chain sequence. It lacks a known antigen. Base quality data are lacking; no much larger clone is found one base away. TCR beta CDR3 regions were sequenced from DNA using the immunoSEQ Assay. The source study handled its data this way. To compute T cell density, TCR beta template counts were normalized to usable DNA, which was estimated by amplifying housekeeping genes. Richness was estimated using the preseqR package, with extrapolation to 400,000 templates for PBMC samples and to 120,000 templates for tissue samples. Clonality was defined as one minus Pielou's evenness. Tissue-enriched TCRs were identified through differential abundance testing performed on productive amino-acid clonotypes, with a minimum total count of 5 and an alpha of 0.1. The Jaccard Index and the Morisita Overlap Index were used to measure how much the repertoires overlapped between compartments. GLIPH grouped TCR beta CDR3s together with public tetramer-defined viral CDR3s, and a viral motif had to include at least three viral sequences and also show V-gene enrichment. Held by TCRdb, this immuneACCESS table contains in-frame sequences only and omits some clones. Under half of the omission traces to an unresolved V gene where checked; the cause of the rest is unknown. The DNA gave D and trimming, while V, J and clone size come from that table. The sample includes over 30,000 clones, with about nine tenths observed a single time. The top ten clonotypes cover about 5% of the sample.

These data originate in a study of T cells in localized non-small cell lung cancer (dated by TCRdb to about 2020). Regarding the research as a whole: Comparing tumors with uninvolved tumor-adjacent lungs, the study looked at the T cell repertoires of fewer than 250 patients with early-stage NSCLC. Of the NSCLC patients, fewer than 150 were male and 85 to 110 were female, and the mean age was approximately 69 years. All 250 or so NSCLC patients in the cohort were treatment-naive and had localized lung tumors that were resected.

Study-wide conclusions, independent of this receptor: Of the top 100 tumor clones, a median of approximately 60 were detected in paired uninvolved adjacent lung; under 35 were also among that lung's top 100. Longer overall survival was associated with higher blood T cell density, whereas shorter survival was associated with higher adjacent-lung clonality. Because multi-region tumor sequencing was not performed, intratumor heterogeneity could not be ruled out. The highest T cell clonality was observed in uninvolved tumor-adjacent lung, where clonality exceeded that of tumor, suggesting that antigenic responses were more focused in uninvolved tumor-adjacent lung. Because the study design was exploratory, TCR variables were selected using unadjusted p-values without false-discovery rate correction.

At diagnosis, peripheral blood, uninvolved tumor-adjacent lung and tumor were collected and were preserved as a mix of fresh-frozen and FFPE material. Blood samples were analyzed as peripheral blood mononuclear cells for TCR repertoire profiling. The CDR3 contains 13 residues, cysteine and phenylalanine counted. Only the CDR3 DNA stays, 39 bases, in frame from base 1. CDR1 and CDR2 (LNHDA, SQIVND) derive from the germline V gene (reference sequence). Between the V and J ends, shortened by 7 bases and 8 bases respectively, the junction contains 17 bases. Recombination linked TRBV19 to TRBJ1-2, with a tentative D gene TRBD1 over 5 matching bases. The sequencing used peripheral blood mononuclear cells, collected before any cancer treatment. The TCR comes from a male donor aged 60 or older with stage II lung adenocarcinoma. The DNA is TGTGCCAGTACTCCCGAGAGGGGATACGGCTACACCTTC. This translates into CASTPERGYGYTF.